This is a list of T cell receptor beta chains from one sample in a study of T cells after yellow fever vaccination. TCRdb reanalysed the 5' RACE reads using MiXCR and keeps one entry per CDR3 protein. The sample includes a few hundred thousand distinct CDR3 sequences, approximately 10% of them seen just once. The sequencing used PBMCs, collected on the day of the first yellow fever vaccination. All receptors come from a man younger than 35 who received the YFV17D yellow fever vaccine. CDR3s include the opening cysteine and the closing phenylalanine or tryptophan. The D gene is left open where the match is weak. Expanded clones get a size class; other rows say once, few or many, or leave the size out.

j_call v_call clone_size d_call cdr3_aa cdr3_nt
TRBJ2-3 TRBV7-6 NA NA CASSLAGGPLYF TGTGCCAGCAGCTTAGCGGGGGGGCCCCTGTATTTT
TRBJ1-5 TRBV7-3 few TRBD1 CASSSPTGDSNQPQHF TGTGCCAGCAGCTCTCCAACAGGGGATAGCAATCAGCCCCAGCATTTT
TRBJ2-5 TRBV20-1 many TRBD1 CSAKGAQETQYF TGCAGTGCTAAGGGGGCGCAAGAGACCCAGTACTTC
TRBJ1-6 TRBV18 many TRBD1 CASSPGTGDSPLHF TGTGCCAGCTCACCCGGGACAGGGGATTCACCCCTCCACTTT
TRBJ2-2 TRBV5-1 few NA CASSLANFGGELFF TGCGCCAGCAGCTTGGCCAATTTCGGCGGGGAGCTGTTTTTT
TRBJ2-2 TRBV5-1 many NA CASSQTRDGELFF TGCGCCAGCAGCCAAACCCGCGACGGGGAGCTGTTTTTT
TRBJ1-1 TRBV5-1 NA TRBD1 CASSSRDSVNTEAFF TGCGCCAGCAGCTCCAGGGACAGTGTAAACACTGAAGCTTTCTTT
TRBJ1-5 TRBV12-3/TRBV12-4 few NA CASKIQRGYQPQHF TGTGCCAGCAAGATACAACGGGGGTATCAGCCCCAGCATTTT
TRBJ2-2 TRBV5-1 NA NA CATQTLSNTGELFF TGCGCCACACAGACTCTGTCGAACACCGGGGAGCTGTTTTTT
TRBJ2-7 TRBV14 NA NA CASSQDGWAETYEQYF TGTGCCAGCAGCCAAGACGGGTGGGCGGAGACCTACGAGCAGTACTTC
TRBJ1-5 TRBV6-2/TRBV6-3 few TRBD1 CASSYLDRGHNQPQHF TGTGCCAGCAGTTACCTTGACAGGGGGCACAATCAGCCCCAGCATTTT
TRBJ2-1 TRBV5-4 few TRBD2 CASSSLAGGHNEQFF TGTGCCAGCAGCTCACTAGCGGGGGGCCATAATGAGCAGTTCTTC
TRBJ1-2 TRBV11-2 few TRBD1 CASSVLSRTGDGYTF TGTGCCAGCAGCGTTTTGTCCCGGACAGGAGATGGCTACACCTTC
TRBJ2-1 TRBV3-1 few TRBD1 CASSRQGTAEQFF TGTGCCAGCAGCCGACAGGGTACCGCTGAGCAGTTCTTC
TRBJ2-1 TRBV5-4 NA NA CASSLSPSSYNEQFF TGTGCCAGCAGCTTAAGTCCGAGCTCCTACAATGAGCAGTTCTTC
TRBJ2-3 TRBV7-3 few TRBD2 CASSLTIAGTDTQYF TGTGCCAGCAGCTTAACGATAGCGGGTACCGATACGCAGTATTTT
TRBJ1-2 TRBV5-1 NA TRBD1 CASSFQGANGGYTF TGCGCCAGCAGCTTTCAGGGGGCGAACGGTGGCTACACCTTC
TRBJ2-1 TRBV11-3 few NA CASSLDQGQYNEQFF TGTGCCAGCAGCTTAGATCAGGGGCAGTACAATGAGCAGTTCTTC
TRBJ2-2 TRBV4-1 few TRBD1 CASSQWTGEAGELFF TGCGCCAGCAGCCAATGGACAGGGGAGGCCGGGGAGCTGTTTTTT
TRBJ1-6 TRBV6-5 NA NA CASSWNRESYSPLHF TGTGCCAGCAGTTGGAACAGGGAGAGTTATTCACCCCTCCACTTT
TRBJ2-3 TRBV12-3/TRBV12-4 NA NA CASSPRVPDTQYF TGTGCCAGCAGTCCTCGTGTGCCAGATACGCAGTATTTT
TRBJ2-1 TRBV6-2/TRBV6-3 few TRBD1 CASSYEGAHLNEQFF TGTGCCAGCAGTTACGAGGGGGCCCACCTTAATGAGCAGTTCTTC
TRBJ2-7 TRBV6-5 few TRBD2 CASSYSREGPDEQYF TGTGCCAGCAGTTACTCGAGGGAGGGTCCAGACGAGCAGTACTTC
TRBJ2-3 TRBV5-1 NA TRBD2 CASSLAWRGGRDTQYF TGCGCCAGCAGCTTGGCCTGGCGGGGGGGCAGAGATACGCAGTATTTT
TRBJ2-3 TRBV7-2 few TRBD2 CASSFLKRGDGSDTQYF TGTGCCAGCAGCTTCCTCAAGCGGGGTGACGGGTCAGATACGCAGTATTTT
TRBJ2-1 TRBV20-1 few NA CSAGRSSYNEQFF TGCAGTGCTGGACGGTCGTCCTACAATGAGCAGTTCTTC
TRBJ1-1 TRBV12-3/TRBV12-4 NA NA CASSYTTGNTEAFF TGTGCCAGCAGCTATACGACAGGGAACACTGAAGCTTTCTTT
TRBJ2-7 TRBV6-5 few TRBD2 CASSYGGLASYEQYF TGTGCCAGCAGTTACGGAGGACTAGCTTCCTACGAGCAGTACTTC
TRBJ2-2 TRBV9 few TRBD2 CASSPSGGNTGELFF TGTGCCAGCAGCCCCAGCGGGGGAAACACCGGGGAGCTGTTTTTT
TRBJ2-1 TRBV25-1 NA TRBD2 CASSDWNSGGNEQFF TGTGCCAGCAGTGATTGGAATAGCGGGGGGAACGAGCAGTTCTTC
TRBJ2-1 TRBV7-9 few TRBD2 CASSVGLAGALYNEQFF TGTGCCAGCAGCGTAGGTCTAGCGGGGGCCTTATACAATGAGCAGTTCTTC
TRBJ2-2 TRBV18 few NA CASSPKERVTTGELFF TGTGCCAGCTCACCAAAGGAGCGGGTTACAACCGGGGAGCTGTTTTTT
TRBJ1-2 TRBV12-3/TRBV12-4 NA NA CASTLGSGRFGYTF TGTGCCAGCACCCTCGGCAGCGGACGTTTCGGCTACACCTTC
TRBJ2-2 TRBV6-2/TRBV6-3 NA NA CASAVGGNTGELFF TGTGCCTCCGCAGTGGGGGGGAACACCGGGGAGCTGTTTTTT
TRBJ2-1 TRBV20-1 NA NA CSASEGGRSYNEQFF TGCAGTGCTAGTGAGGGGGGGCGGTCCTACAATGAGCAGTTCTTC
TRBJ1-5 TRBV5-5 NA NA CASSGGLAGPQHF TGTGCCAGCAGCGGGGGGTTGGCGGGGCCCCAGCATTTT
TRBJ2-3 TRBV10-3 few NA CAISAPTSTDTQYF TGTGCCATCAGTGCCCCGACTAGCACAGATACGCAGTATTTT
TRBJ2-7 TRBV18 few NA CASSPHPAPVNHEQYF TGTGCCAGCTCACCCCATCCGGCCCCGGTAAACCACGAGCAGTACTTC
TRBJ2-3 TRBV7-8 NA NA CASSLSIDTQYF TGTGCCAGCAGCCTTTCTATAGATACGCAGTATTTT
TRBJ2-1 TRBV5-1 NA NA CASSLAGGGRYNEQFF TGCGCCAGCAGCTTGGCCGGCGGGGGCCGCTACAATGAGCAGTTCTTC
TRBJ2-5 TRBV7-6 NA TRBD1 CASSTGTGSRETQYF TGTGCCAGCAGCACCGGGACAGGGTCCAGAGAGACCCAGTACTTC
TRBJ2-3 TRBV28 few NA CASSLIRGLTDTQYF TGTGCCAGCAGTTTGATCCGGGGGCTCACAGATACGCAGTATTTT
TRBJ2-4 TRBV20-1 NA NA CSARDQEGRGLDF TGCAGTGCTAGAGATCAAGAGGGACGGGGGCTGGACTTC
TRBJ1-5 TRBV3-1 few NA CASSLAVGQPQHF TGTGCCAGCAGCCTCGCAGTAGGTCAGCCCCAGCATTTT
TRBJ1-1 TRBV12-3/TRBV12-4 many NA CASKYREGAFF TGTGCCAGCAAGTACAGGGAAGGGGCTTTCTTT
TRBJ2-2 TRBV12-3/TRBV12-4 few NA CASSPVLSGELFF TGTGCCAGCAGTCCTGTCCTGTCCGGGGAGCTGTTTTTT
TRBJ2-1 TRBV5-1 NA NA CASSLAGVSSYNEQFF TGCGCCAGCAGCTTGGCGGGGGTGAGCTCCTACAATGAGCAGTTCTTC
TRBJ1-4 TRBV7-2 NA NA CASSLFAQRNEKLFF TGTGCCAGCAGCTTATTCGCTCAGCGGAATGAAAAACTGTTTTTT
TRBJ1-1 TRBV9 NA TRBD1 CASSVVEGTANTEAFF TGTGCCAGCAGCGTAGTTGAGGGGACAGCGAACACTGAAGCTTTCTTT
TRBJ2-3 TRBV20-1 NA NA CSASRQAGTDTQYF TGCAGTGCTTCCAGACAGGCTGGCACAGATACGCAGTATTTT
TRBJ2-3 TRBV9 few NA CASSGTSQGTDTQYF TGTGCCAGCAGCGGGACATCCCAAGGCACAGATACGCAGTATTTT
TRBJ2-7 TRBV20-1 few TRBD1 CSAQRQGMREQYF TGCAGTGCCCAAAGACAGGGAATGCGCGAGCAGTACTTC
TRBJ2-5 TRBV5-1 few NA CASSFTGGETQYF TGCGCCAGCAGCTTTACAGGTGGTGAGACCCAGTACTTC
TRBJ2-5 TRBV5-4 few NA CASNREYQETQYF TGTGCCAGCAACAGGGAGTACCAAGAGACCCAGTACTTC